The 8 T cell receptor beta chains presented below share a single source sample, sequenced in a study of T-cell memory formation after mild COVID-19. TCRdb passed the 5' RACE reads through MiXCR, listing each CDR3 protein once. The profile shows about 620,000 distinct CDR3 sequences, about 20% of them singletons. Sequences were obtained from PBMCs or a T cell subset sorted from them (not recorded which). The receptor source for this set is an adult woman who had mild COVID-19 (a few samples of this study predate the infection). Cell type and time point are not known.

This clonotype has more than one count but fewer than ten. This rearrangement joins TRBV5-1 to TRBJ2-3, with D possibly being TRBD2 (5 bases). CDR3 size: 14 residues. V was shortened by 2 bases and J by 3 bases, with 10 bases between the two germline ends. The germline CDR1 and CDR2 sequences are SGHRS and YFSETQ. The CDR3 DNA is TGCGCCAGCAGCTTCAAACTAGGAACAGATACGCAGTATTTT. It translates to CASSFKLGTDTQYF.

This chain's CDR3 is CASSQDMTDTQYF. The CDR3 DNA follows: TGTGCCAGCAGCCAAGATATGACAGATACGCAGTATTTT. V gene TRBV4-2 combines with J gene TRBJ2-3; no reliable D call. Germline-derived CDR1 and CDR2 are LGHNA and YNFKEQ. V lost 0 bases, J lost 3 bases, and 4 bases lay in between. The CDR3 covers 13 residues.

This clonotype was counted a few times. The V and J genes are TRBV29-1 and TRBJ1-2, with D unresolved. Germline assignment: CDR1 SQVTM and CDR2 ANQGSEA. This CDR3 contains 13 residues. With 7 bases removed from V and 2 bases from J, the gap between germline ends came to 14 bases. The CDR3 here is CSGARDPNYGYTF. CDR3 coding DNA: TGCAGCGGGGCAAGGGATCCAAACTATGGCTACACCTTC.

The chain employs TRBV7-9 and TRBJ1-2; 8 bases are shared with TRBD1. V trimming: 6 bases; J trimming: 7 bases; junction bases outside the gene matches: 7. This CDR3 is 13 amino acids long. Germline assignment: CDR1 SEHNR and CDR2 FQNEAQ (reference sequence). The CDR3 bases are TGTGCCAGCAGTTCACAGGGGGTTGGTGGCTACACCTTC. The encoded protein is CASSSQGVGGYTF.

The chain carries TRBV29-1 and TRBJ2-3, with D possibly being TRBD1 (6 bases). Germline lookup yields CDR1 SQVTM and CDR2 ANQGSEA. The CDR3 length is 14 residues. V shed 6 bases and J shed 3 bases, with 16 bases lying between them. The CDR3 spells CSVRGRTATDTQYF. Written as DNA, the CDR3 is TGCAGCGTCCGCGGTCGGACAGCTACAGATACGCAGTATTTT.

This chain links TRBV4-3 with TRBJ2-7, with D possibly TRBD2 on 6 matching bases. Per the germline V gene, CDR1 is LGHNA and CDR2 is YSLEER. The CDR3 sequence is 17 residues long. The V end lost 4 bases, the J end lost 1 base, and 20 bases lay between the germline ends. The CDR3 bases are TGCGCCAGCAGCCGCACTAGTGGGGAAGCGGGTTCCTACGAGCAGTACTTC. Translated, it gives CASSRTSGEAGSYEQYF.

This clonotype was seen many times. The chain has TRBV24-1 and TRBJ2-1; no reliable D call. V lost 4 bases, J lost 0 bases, and 9 bases lay in between. In germline, CDR1 is KGHDR, CDR2 SFDVKD. The length of the CDR3 is 15 residues. This CDR3 reads CATSEPGLSYNEQFF. In DNA, the CDR3 is TGTGCCACCAGTGAGCCTGGCCTCTCCTACAATGAGCAGTTCTTC.

There are many counts of this clonotype. The chain carries TRBV5-1 and TRBJ2-5; 8 bases map to TRBD1. V trimming: 0 bases; J trimming: 5 bases; junction bases outside the gene matches: 9. Germline V gene data show CDR1 as SGHRS and CDR2 as YFSETQ. This CDR3 is 16 amino acids long. CDR3 coding DNA: TGCGCCAGCAGCTTGGTGGCAGGGGGCTTAGTGGAGACCCAGTACTTC. This gives the protein CASSLVAGGLVETQYF. Combining the CDR3 with reference TRBV5-1 and TRBJ2-5 gives the whole variable domain KAGVTQTPRYLIKTRGQQVTLSCSPISGHRSVSWYQQTPGQGLQFLFEYFSETQRNKGNFPGRFSGRQFSNSRSEMNVSTLELGDSALYLCASSLVAGGLVETQYFGPGTRLLVL.